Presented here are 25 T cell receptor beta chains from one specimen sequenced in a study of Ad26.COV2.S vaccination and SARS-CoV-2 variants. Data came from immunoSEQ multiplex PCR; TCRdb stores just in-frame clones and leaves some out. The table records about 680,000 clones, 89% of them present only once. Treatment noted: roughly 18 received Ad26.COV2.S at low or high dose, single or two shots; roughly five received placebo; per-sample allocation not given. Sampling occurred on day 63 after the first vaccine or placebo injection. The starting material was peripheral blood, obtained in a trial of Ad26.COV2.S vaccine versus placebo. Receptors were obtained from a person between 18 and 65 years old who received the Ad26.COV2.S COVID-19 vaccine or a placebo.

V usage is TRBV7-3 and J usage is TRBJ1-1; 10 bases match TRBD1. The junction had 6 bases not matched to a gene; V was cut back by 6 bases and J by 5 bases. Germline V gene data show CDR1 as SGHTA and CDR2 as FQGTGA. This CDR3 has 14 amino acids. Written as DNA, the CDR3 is TGTGCCAGCAGAAGGACAGGGGGTCCGACTGAAGCTTTCTTT. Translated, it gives CASRRTGGPTEAFF. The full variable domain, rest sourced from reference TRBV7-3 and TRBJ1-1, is GAGVSQTPSNKVTEKGKYVELRCDPISGHTALYWYRQSLGQGPEFLIYFQGTGAADDSGLPNDRFFAVRPEGSVSTLKIQRTERGDSAVYLCASRRTGGPTEAFFGQGTRLTVV.

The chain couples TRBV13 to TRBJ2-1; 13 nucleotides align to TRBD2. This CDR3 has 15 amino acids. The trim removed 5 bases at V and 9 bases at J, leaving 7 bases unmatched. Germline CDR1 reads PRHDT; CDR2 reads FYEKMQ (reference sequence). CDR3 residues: CASSPSLAGGGEQFF. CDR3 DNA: TGTGCCAGCAGCCCCTCACTAGCGGGAGGGGGTGAGCAGTTCTTC.

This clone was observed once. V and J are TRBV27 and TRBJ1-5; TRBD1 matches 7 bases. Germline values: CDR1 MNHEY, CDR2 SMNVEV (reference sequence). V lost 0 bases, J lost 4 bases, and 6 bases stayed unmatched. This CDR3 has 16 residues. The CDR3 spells CASSLSPNRGNQPQHF. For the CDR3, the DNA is TGTGCCAGCAGTTTATCGCCAAACAGGGGAAATCAGCCCCAGCATTTT.

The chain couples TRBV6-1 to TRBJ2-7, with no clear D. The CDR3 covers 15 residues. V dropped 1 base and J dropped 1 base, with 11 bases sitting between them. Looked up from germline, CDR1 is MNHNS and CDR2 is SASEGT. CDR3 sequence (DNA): TGTGCCAGCAGTGAAGAGGTGTCTGGGTCCTACGAGCAGTACTTC. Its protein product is CASSEEVSGSYEQYF.

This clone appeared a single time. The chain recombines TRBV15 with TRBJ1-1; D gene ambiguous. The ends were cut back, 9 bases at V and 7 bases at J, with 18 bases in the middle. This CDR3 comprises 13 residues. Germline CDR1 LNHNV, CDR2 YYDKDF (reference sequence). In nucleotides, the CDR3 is TGTGCCACTTACCGTCCCGGGCGACATGAAGCTTTCTTT. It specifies CATYRPGRHEAFF.

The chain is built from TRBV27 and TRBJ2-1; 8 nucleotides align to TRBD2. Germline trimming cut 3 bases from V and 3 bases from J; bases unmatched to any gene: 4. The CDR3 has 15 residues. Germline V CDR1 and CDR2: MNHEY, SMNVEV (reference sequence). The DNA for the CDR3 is TGTGCCAGCAGTTTCGAGCGGGGGCACTACAATGAGCAGTTCTTC. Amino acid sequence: CASSFERGHYNEQFF.

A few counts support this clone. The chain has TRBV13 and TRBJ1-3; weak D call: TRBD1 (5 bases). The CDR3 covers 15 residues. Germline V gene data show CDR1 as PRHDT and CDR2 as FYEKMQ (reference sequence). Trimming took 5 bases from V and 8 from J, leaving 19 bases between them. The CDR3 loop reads CASSLSGTLAHTIYF. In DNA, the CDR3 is TGTGCCAGCAGCCTATCCGGGACCCTGGCGCACACCATATATTTT.

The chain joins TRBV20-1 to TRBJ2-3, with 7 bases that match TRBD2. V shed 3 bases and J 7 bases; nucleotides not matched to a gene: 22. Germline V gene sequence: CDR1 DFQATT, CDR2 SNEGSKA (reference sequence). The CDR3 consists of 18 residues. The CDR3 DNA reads TGCAGTGCTAGTGGGATCGACCTCGGAGCCGGGGAGGGATATACGCAGTATTTT. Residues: CSASGIDLGAGEGYTQYF.

The CDR3 region has the DNA TGTGCCAGCTCACCAGCCGTTACCTACGAGCAGTACTTC. This encodes CASSPAVTYEQYF. The V gene is TRBV18, the J gene TRBJ2-7; D gene ambiguous. Germline V CDR1 and CDR2: KGHSH, LQKENI. This CDR3 has 13 amino acids. Trimming cost V 2 bases and J 2 bases, with 7 bases left between them.

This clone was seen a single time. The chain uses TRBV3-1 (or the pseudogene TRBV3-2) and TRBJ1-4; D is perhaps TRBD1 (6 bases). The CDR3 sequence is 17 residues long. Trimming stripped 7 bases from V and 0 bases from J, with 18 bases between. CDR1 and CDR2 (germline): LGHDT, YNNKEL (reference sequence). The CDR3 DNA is TGTGCCAGCACCCCGCCTCCGGGGGCTGCAACTAATGAAAAACTGTTTTTT. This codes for CASTPPPGAATNEKLFF.

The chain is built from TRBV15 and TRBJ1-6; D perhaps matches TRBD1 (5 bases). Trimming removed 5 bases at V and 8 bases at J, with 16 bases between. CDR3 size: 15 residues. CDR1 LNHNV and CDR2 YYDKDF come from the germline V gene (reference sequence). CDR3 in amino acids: CATSSTGTWDSPLHF. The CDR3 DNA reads TGTGCCACCAGCTCTACCGGGACCTGGGATTCACCCCTCCACTTT.

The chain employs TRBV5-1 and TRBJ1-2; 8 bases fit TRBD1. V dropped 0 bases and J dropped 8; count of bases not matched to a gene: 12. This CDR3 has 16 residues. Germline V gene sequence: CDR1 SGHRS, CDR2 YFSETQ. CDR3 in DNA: TGCGCCAGCAGCTTGGCACCGGGGACAGGCAATAAAGGCTACACCTTC. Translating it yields CASSLAPGTGNKGYTF.

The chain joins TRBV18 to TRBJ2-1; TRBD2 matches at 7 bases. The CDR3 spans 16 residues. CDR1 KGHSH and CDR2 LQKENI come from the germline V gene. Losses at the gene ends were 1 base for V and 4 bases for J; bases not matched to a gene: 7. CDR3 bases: TGTGCCAGCTCACCACGACGGACTAGTGGATACAATGAGCAGTTCTTC. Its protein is CASSPRRTSGYNEQFF.

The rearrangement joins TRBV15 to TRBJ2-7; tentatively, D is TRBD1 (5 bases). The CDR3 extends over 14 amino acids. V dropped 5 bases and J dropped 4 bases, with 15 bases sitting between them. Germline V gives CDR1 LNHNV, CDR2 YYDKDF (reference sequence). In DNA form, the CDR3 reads TGTGCCACCAGCCCCGGTGGGGCACAATACGAGCAGTACTTC. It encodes CATSPGGAQYEQYF.

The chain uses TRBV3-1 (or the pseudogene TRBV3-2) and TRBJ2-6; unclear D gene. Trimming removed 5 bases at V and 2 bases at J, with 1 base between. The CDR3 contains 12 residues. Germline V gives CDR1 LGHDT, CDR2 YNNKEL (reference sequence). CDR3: CASSTGANVLTF. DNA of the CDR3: TGTGCCAGCAGCACTGGGGCCAACGTCCTGACTTTC.

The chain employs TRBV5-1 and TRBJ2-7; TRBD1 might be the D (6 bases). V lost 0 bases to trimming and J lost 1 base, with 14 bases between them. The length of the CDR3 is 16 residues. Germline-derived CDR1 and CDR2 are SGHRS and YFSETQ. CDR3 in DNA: TGCGCCAGCAGCTTGGATGGCCAGGGGAATTCCTACGAGCAGTACTTC. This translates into CASSLDGQGNSYEQYF. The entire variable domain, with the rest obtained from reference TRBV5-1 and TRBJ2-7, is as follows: KAGVTQTPRYLIKTRGQQVTLSCSPISGHRSVSWYQQTPGQGLQFLFEYFSETQRNKGNFPGRFSGRQFSNSRSEMNVSTLELGDSALYLCASSLDGQGNSYEQYFGPGTRLTVT.

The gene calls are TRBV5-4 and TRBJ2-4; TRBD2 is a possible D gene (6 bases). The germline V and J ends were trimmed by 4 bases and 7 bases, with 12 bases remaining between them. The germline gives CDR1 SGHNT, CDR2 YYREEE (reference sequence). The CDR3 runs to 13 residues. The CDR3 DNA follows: TGTGCCAGCAGCGGGGGACTTCTTAACATTCAGTACTTC. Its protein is CASSGGLLNIQYF.

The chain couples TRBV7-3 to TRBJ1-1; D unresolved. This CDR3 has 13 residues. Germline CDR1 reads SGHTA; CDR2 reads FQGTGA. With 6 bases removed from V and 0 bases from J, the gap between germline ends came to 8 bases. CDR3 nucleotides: TGTGCCAGCAGACAACACATGAACACTGAAGCTTTCTTT. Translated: CASRQHMNTEAFF.

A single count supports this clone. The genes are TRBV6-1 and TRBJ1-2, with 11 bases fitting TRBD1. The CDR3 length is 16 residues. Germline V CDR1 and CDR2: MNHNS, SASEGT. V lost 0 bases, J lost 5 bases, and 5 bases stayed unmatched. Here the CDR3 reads CASSEAIGTGGYGYTF. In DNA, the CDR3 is TGTGCCAGCAGTGAAGCAATAGGGACAGGGGGATATGGCTACACCTTC.

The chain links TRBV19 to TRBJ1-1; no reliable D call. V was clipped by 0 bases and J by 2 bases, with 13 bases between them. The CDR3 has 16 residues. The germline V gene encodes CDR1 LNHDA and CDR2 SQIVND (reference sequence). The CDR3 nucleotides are TGTGCCAGTAGTATAGATTCGGGCAGGATCAACACTGAAGCTTTCTTT. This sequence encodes CASSIDSGRINTEAFF.

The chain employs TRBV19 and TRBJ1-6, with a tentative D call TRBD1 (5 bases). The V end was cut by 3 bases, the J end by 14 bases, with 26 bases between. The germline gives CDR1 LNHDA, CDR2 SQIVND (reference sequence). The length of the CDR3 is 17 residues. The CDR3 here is CASSIFGSGQGKRALHF. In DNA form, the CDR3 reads TGTGCCAGTAGTATCTTCGGTTCCGGCCAGGGAAAAAGGGCCCTCCACTTT.

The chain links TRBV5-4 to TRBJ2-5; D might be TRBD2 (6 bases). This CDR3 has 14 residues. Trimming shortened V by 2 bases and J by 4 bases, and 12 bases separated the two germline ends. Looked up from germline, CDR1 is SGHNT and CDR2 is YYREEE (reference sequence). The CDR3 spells CASSFGGNRETQYF. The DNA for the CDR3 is TGTGCCAGCAGCTTTGGCGGGAACAGAGAGACCCAGTACTTC.

Here the CDR3 DNA reads TGTGCCAGTAGTATTGCCGGGACTAGCCGGAATGAGCAGTTCTTC. Translating gives CASSIAGTSRNEQFF. The chain employs TRBV19 and TRBJ2-1; 9 bases are a match to TRBD2. CDR1 LNHDA and CDR2 SQIVND come from the germline V gene (reference sequence). V trimming: 3 bases; J trimming: 7 bases; junction bases outside the gene matches: 7. The CDR3 totals 15 residues.

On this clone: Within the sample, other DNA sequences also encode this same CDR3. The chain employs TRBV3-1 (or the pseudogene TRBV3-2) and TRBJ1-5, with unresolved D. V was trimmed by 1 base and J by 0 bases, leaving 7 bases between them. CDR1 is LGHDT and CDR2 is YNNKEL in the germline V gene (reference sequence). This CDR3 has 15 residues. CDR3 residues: CASSQGLYSNQPQHF. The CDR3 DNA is TGTGCCAGCAGCCAAGGACTATATAGCAATCAGCCCCAGCATTTT.

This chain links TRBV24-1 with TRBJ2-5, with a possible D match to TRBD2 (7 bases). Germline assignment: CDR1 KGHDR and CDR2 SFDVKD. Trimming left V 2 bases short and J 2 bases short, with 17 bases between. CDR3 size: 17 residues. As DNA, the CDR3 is TGTGCCACCAGTGATTATCGGGGGGCGGCGGATCAAGAGACCCAGTACTTC. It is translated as CATSDYRGAADQETQYF.